This T cell receptor beta chain was identified in a study of tissue T cells after allogeneic stem cell transplantation. Sequencing of TCRbeta CDR3 at survey depth gave sequences and template counts. This table comes from immunoSEQ multiplex PCR, and its TCRdb copy is limited to in-frame clones, with some not included. The sample contains tens of thousands of clones, around 67% of which appear only once. Worth noting for this clone: The antigen is undetermined. All gene names here are mouse names. The read falls 1 residue short of the CDR3 end, and the missing part is taken from the germline J gene.

Trimming cost V 7 bases and J 3 bases; bases outside gene matches: 5. Germline lookup yields CDR1 NNHDY and CDR2 SYVADS. This CDR3 has 15 residues. Findings and limits, study-wide: In patients and mice, blood and spleen missed much of tissue repertoire. Within patients, tissue anatomy strongly shaped TCR repertoire composition.

The receptor comes from a pool of C57BL/6 mice in good health. Sequencing was carried out using sorted cells pooled from one or two spleens. The V and J genes are TRBV13-3 and TRBJ2-2, with TRBD2 identical over 11 bases. The CDR3 loop reads CASVKGLGDTGQLYF. CDR3 DNA, as far as it was read: TGTGCCAGCGTGAAGGGACTGGGGGACACCGGGCAGCTCTAC.